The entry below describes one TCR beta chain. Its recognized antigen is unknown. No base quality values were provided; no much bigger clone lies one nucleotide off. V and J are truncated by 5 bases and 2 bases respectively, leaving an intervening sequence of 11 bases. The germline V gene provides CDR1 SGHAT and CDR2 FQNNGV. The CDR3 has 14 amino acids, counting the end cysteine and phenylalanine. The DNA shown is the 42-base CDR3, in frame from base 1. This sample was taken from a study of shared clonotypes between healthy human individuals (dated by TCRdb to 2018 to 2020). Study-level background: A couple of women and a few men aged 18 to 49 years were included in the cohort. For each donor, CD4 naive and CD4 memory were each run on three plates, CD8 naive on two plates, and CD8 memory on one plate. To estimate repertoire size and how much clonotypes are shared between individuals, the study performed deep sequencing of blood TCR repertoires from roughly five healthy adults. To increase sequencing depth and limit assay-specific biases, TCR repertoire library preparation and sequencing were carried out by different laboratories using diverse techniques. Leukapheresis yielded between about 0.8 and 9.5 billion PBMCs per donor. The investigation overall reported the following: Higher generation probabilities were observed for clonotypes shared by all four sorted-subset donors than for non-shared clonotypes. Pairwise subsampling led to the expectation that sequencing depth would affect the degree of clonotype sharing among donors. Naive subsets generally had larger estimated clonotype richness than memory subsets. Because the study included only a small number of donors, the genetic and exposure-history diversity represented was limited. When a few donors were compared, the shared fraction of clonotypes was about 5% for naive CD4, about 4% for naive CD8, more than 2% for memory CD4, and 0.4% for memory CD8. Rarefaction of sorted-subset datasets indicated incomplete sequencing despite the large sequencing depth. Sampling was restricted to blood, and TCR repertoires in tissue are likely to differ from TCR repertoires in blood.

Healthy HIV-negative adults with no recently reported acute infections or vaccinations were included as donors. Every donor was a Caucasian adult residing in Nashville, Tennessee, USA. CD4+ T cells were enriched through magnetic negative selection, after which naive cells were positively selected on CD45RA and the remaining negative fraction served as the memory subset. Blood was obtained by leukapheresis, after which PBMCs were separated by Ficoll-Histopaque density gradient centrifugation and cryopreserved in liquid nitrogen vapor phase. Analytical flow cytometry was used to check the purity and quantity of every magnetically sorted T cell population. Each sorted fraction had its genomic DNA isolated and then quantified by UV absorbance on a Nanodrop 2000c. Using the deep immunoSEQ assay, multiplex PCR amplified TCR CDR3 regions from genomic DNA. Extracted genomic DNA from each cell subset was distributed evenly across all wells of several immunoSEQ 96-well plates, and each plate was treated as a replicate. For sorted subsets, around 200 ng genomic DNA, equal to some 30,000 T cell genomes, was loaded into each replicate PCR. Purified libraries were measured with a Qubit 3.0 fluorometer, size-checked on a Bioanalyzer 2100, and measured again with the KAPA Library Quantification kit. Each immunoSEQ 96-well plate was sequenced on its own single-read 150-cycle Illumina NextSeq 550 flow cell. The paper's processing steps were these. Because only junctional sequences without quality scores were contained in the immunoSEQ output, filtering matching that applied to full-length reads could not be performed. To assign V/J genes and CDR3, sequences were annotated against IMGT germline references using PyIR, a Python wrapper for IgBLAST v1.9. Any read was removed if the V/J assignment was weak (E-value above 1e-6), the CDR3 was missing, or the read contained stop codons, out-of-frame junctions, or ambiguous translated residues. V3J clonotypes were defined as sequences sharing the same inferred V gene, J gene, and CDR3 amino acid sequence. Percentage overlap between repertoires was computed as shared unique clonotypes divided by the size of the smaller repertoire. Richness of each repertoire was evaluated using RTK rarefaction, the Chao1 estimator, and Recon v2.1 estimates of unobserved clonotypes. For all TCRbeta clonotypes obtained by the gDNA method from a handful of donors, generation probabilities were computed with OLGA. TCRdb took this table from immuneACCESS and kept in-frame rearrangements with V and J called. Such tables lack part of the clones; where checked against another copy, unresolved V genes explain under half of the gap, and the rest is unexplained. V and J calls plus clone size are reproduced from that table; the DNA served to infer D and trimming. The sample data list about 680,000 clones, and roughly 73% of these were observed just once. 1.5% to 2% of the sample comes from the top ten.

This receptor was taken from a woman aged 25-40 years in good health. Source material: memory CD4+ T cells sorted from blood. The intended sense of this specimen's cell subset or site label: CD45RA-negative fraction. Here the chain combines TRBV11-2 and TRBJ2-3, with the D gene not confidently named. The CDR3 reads CASSPERVTDTQYF. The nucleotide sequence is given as TGTGCCAGCAGCCCCGAAAGAGTCACAGATACGCAGTATTTT.